A single sample gave rise to the 28 T cell receptor beta chains below, sequenced in a study of blood T cell repertoires in COVID-19. Sequenced by immunoSEQ multiplex PCR; TCRdb stores in-frame clones only, minus some. The sample carries 430,000 or so clones, about 88% recorded once. The sample was PBMCs or T cells enriched from blood (not recorded which). The receptors were sampled from a young woman who had been exposed to COVID-19.

The V call is TRBV18, the J call TRBJ2-1; D possibly corresponds to TRBD2 (6 bases). CDR3 length: 14 amino acids. In germline, CDR1 is KGHSH, CDR2 LQKENI. With 3 bases removed from V and 2 bases from J, the gap between germline ends came to 8 bases. This CDR3 is CASSPGGPYNEQFF. CDR3 in DNA: TGTGCCAGCTCACCGGGGGGACCCTACAATGAGCAGTTCTTC.

This sequence joins TRBV5-6 and TRBJ1-2; 7 bases line up with TRBD1. The CDR3 contains 13 residues. V shed 5 bases, J shed 3 bases, and the junction held 4 bases outside the gene matches. The germline CDR1 and CDR2 sequences are SGHDT and YYEEEE. CDR3 DNA sequence: TGTGCCAGCAGATCCAGGGGGTACTATGGCTACACCTTC. This codes for CASRSRGYYGYTF.

This chain links TRBV7-6 with TRBJ1-1, with D possibly matching TRBD1 (6 bases). The CDR3 has 15 amino acids. Germline V gene data show CDR1 as SGHVS and CDR2 as FNYEAQ. Trimming took 1 base from V and 5 from J, leaving 14 bases between them. CDR3 residues: CASSLEQGVRTEAFF. CDR3 coding DNA: TGTGCCAGCAGCTTAGAACAGGGAGTAAGGACTGAAGCTTTCTTT.

The chain joins TRBV25-1 to TRBJ1-6; D call uncertain. The V end lost 4 bases, the J end lost 7 bases, and 14 bases lay between the germline ends. This CDR3 is 15 amino acids long. CDR1 is MGHDK and CDR2 is SYGVNS in the germline V gene. As DNA, the CDR3 is TGTGCCAGCAGTGGGACCGGGGAAGTGAATTCACCCCTCCACTTT. Amino acids: CASSGTGEVNSPLHF. The full variable domain, in which reference TRBV25-1 and TRBJ1-6 provide the parts outside the CDR3, is EADIYQTPRYLVIGTGKKITLECSQTMGHDKMYWYQQDPGMELHLIHYSYGVNSTEKGDLSSESTVSRIRTEHFPLTLESARPSHTSQYLCASSGTGEVNSPLHFGNGTRLTVT.

The V and J genes are TRBV4-2 and TRBJ1-2; perhaps TRBD1 as D (5 bases). This CDR3 is 16 amino acids long. The V end lost 0 bases, the J end lost 6 bases, and 17 bases lay between the germline ends. Germline values: CDR1 LGHNA, CDR2 YNFKEQ. In nucleotides, the CDR3 is TGTGCCAGCAGCCAAGATATCTCAGGGAGGAATGATGGCTACACCTTC. This codes for CASSQDISGRNDGYTF.

The V call is TRBV19, the J call TRBJ2-7, with 8 positions matching TRBD2. V gave up 8 bases and J gave up 4 bases; unmatched junction bases: 7. This CDR3 has 13 amino acids. Germline V lookup: CDR1 LNHDA, CDR2 SQIVND (reference sequence). CDR3 bases: TGTGCCAGTTCGAAGCGGGGGTTTTACGAGCAGTACTTC. Its translation is CASSKRGFYEQYF.

This clone appeared a single time. The gene calls are TRBV3-1 (or the pseudogene TRBV3-2) and TRBJ1-2; D remains unclear. CDR1 and CDR2 from the germline V gene are LGHDT and YNNKEL (reference sequence). There are 17 residues in the CDR3. Trimming removed 4 bases from V and 1 base from J, with 19 bases in between. The CDR3 DNA sequence: TGTGCCAGCAGCCCCCACGGTATAGAGAGCCTTAACTATGGCTACACCTTC. Its translation is CASSPHGIESLNYGYTF.

The gene calls are TRBV15 and TRBJ2-2; 11 positions match TRBD2. Germline V lookup: CDR1 LNHNV, CDR2 YYDKDF (reference sequence). CDR3 size: 17 residues. V lost 0 bases and J lost 4; bases outside the gene matches: 4. This CDR3 reads CATSRERGLAVTGELFF. The CDR3, as DNA: TGTGCCACCAGCAGAGAGAGGGGACTAGCGGTCACCGGGGAGCTGTTTTTT.

CDR3 bases: TGTGCCAGCACCACTTACTCCTCCTACGAGCAGTACTTC. The encoded protein is CASTTYSSYEQYF. J is TRBJ2-7 and V is TRBV27, with D unclear. The CDR3 covers 13 residues. The V end was cut by 7 bases, the J end by 0 bases, with 10 bases between. In germline, CDR1 is MNHEY, CDR2 SMNVEV (reference sequence).

The chain has TRBV6-1 and TRBJ2-6; D unclear. CDR3 length: 17 residues. The germline V gene has CDR1 MNHNS and CDR2 SASEGT. Trimming took 1 base from V and 0 from J, leaving 10 bases between them. The CDR3 is CASSEGGQLSGANVLTF. DNA for the CDR3: TGTGCCAGCAGTGAAGGAGGCCAGCTCTCTGGGGCCAACGTCCTGACTTTC.

This clone came up once. The V and J genes are TRBV4-2 and TRBJ2-1; 7 bases are a match to TRBD2. This CDR3 has 15 residues. Germline trimming cut 3 bases from V and 2 bases from J; bases unmatched to any gene: 4. Germline V gene data show CDR1 as LGHNA and CDR2 as YNFKEQ. The CDR3 DNA follows: TGTGCCAGCAGCCAGGAAGCGGGACCCTACAATGAGCAGTTCTTC. This encodes CASSQEAGPYNEQFF.

The CDR3 DNA follows: TGTGCCAGCAGTTGGGACACGAACACTGAAGCTTTCTTT. Translated: CASSWDTNTEAFF. V is TRBV12-3 or TRBV12-4 and J is TRBJ1-1, with D possibly TRBD1 on 6 matching bases. The CDR3 contains 13 residues. V lost 4 bases and J lost 1, with 7 bases in between.

The chain uses TRBV28 and TRBJ1-2; no firm D call. V gave up 2 bases and J gave up 2 bases, with 3 bases separating them. This CDR3 has 12 residues. In germline, CDR1 is MDHEN, CDR2 SYDVKM. This chain's CDR3 is CASSLENYGYTF. The CDR3, as DNA: TGTGCCAGCAGTTTAGAGAACTATGGCTACACCTTC.

This chain joins TRBV5-5 and TRBJ1-5; 7 bases map to TRBD1. V gave up 3 bases and J gave up 4 bases; unmatched junction bases: 7. The germline V gene has CDR1 SGHKS and CDR2 YYEKEE (reference sequence). CDR3 size: 15 residues. The DNA for the CDR3 is TGTGCCAGCAGCTCCCGACAGGGCTGGAATCAGCCCCAGCATTTT. Its translation: CASSSRQGWNQPQHF.

CDR3 protein: CSVVGEGRHEQYF. The CDR3, as DNA: TGCAGCGTTGTCGGGGAAGGGCGCCACGAGCAGTACTTC. V gene TRBV29-1 combines with J gene TRBJ2-7; maybe TRBD2 (5 bases). Per the germline V gene, CDR1 is SQVTM and CDR2 is ANQGSEA. The CDR3 covers 13 residues. The V end lost 4 bases, the J end lost 5 bases, and 15 bases lay between the germline ends.

The V and J genes are TRBV27 and TRBJ1-1; 7 bases map to TRBD1. CDR3 size: 16 residues. In germline, CDR1 is MNHEY, CDR2 SMNVEV (reference sequence). After removal of 4 bases from V and 7 bases from J, the junction contained 15 bases not matched to a gene. This CDR3 reads CASSSNPPDRAGEAFF. CDR3 DNA: TGTGCCAGCAGTTCCAATCCCCCCGACAGGGCCGGTGAAGCTTTCTTT.

CDR3 nucleotides: TGTGCCAGCAGCAAAGGGAGATCGGGACTTTCATATGGCTACACCTTC. It translates to CASSKGRSGLSYGYTF. The chain joins TRBV21-1 to TRBJ1-2. TRBV21-1 is described as a pseudogene. The CDR3 runs 16 residues.

The chain recombines TRBV28 with TRBJ1-2, with 7 bases aligning to TRBD1. Germline loops: CDR1 MDHEN, CDR2 SYDVKM. V was clipped by 6 bases and J by 3 bases; unmatched bases: 7. This CDR3 has 14 amino acids. This CDR3 is CASRETGTYYGYTF. The CDR3 nucleotides read TGTGCCAGCAGGGAGACAGGGACCTACTATGGCTACACCTTC.

The CDR3 reads CASSSGPGYEQYF. CDR3 nucleotide sequence: TGTGCCAGCAGCTCAGGTCCAGGTTACGAGCAGTACTTC. The V call is TRBV5-6, the J call TRBJ2-7; D is undetermined. This CDR3 has 13 residues. Germline V gene data show CDR1 as SGHDT and CDR2 as YYEEEE. Trimming took off 3 bases at V and 4 bases at J, with 11 bases between the two ends. The full variable domain, rest sourced from reference TRBV5-6 and TRBJ2-7, is DAGVTQSPTHLIKTRGQQVTLRCSPKSGHDTVSWYQQALGQGPQFIFQYYEEEERQRGNFPDRFSGHQFPNYSSELNVNALLLGDSALYLCASSSGPGYEQYFGPGTRLTVT.

This clone was observed a handful of times. The chain employs TRBV29-1 and TRBJ1-1; D gene ambiguous. CDR1 is SQVTM and CDR2 is ANQGSEA in the germline V gene. This CDR3 is built from 12 residues. The V and J ends lost 5 bases and 1 base respectively, with 8 bases between them. CDR3 region: CSVLEGNTEAFF. In DNA form, the CDR3 reads TGCAGCGTTCTGGAGGGGAACACTGAAGCTTTCTTT.

The count of this clone is one. V is TRBV6-5 and J is TRBJ1-2; 8 bases fit TRBD1. The CDR3 runs to 14 residues. From germline, CDR1 is MNHEY and CDR2 SVGAGI. V was pared by 6 bases and J by 6 bases, with 9 bases of the junction left unmatched. CDR3 in DNA: TGTGCCAGCAGCCCGGACAGGGTTAAAGATGGCTACACCTTC. This sequence encodes CASSPDRVKDGYTF.

V gene TRBV4-2 combines with J gene TRBJ2-1; TRBD1 aligns across 9 bases. Losses at the gene ends were 1 base for V and 7 bases for J; bases not matched to a gene: 11. The CDR3 loop spans 17 amino acids. Germline loops: CDR1 LGHNA, CDR2 YNFKEQ. The chain's CDR3 is CASSQGANRGLGNEQFF. The CDR3 DNA follows: TGTGCCAGCAGCCAAGGGGCTAACAGGGGGCTAGGAAATGAGCAGTTCTTC.

The V gene is TRBV3-1 (or the pseudogene TRBV3-2), the J gene TRBJ2-2; tentative D call: TRBD2 (6 bases). The CDR3 contains 18 residues. V shed 7 bases and J shed 0 bases, with 21 bases lying between them. Germline V gene lookup returns CDR1 LGHDT and CDR2 YNNKEL (reference sequence). CDR3 protein: CASKGREPTHSNTGELFF. The DNA of the CDR3 is TGTGCCAGCAAAGGGCGGGAACCAACTCACTCGAACACCGGGGAGCTGTTTTTT.

This clone was picked up a small number of times. This chain connects TRBV30 to TRBJ1-5, with D tentatively TRBD1 (5 bases). Germline V CDR1 and CDR2: GTSNPN, SVGIG (reference sequence). The V end was cut by 2 bases, the J end by 11 bases, with 16 bases between. CDR3 size: 13 residues. CDR3 in amino acids: CAWSNMVGLTQHF. CDR3 coding DNA: TGTGCCTGGAGTAATATGGTGGGGCTTACCCAGCATTTT.

The V and J genes are TRBV10-2 and TRBJ1-5; 11 bases are shared with TRBD1. V shed 5 bases, J shed 6 bases, and the junction held 6 bases outside the gene matches. From germline, CDR1 is WSHSY and CDR2 SAAADI. The CDR3 contains 15 residues. The CDR3 region has the DNA TGCGCCAGCAGTACGGACAGGGGGCTTGGTCAGCCCCAGCATTTT. Translated, it gives CASSTDRGLGQPQHF.

CDR3 region: CASSLENPGSGYTF. The DNA for the CDR3 is TGTGCCAGCAGTTTAGAAAACCCAGGCAGTGGCTACACCTTC. This chain uses TRBV28 with TRBJ1-2; no definite D call. CDR1 and CDR2 (germline): MDHEN, SYDVKM. This CDR3 contains 14 residues. Trimming cost V 2 bases and J 7 bases, with 14 bases left between them.

The chain links TRBV27 to TRBJ2-2; 10 nucleotides agree with TRBD2. Germline assignment: CDR1 MNHEY and CDR2 SMNVEV (reference sequence). The trim removed 1 base at V and 3 bases at J, leaving 11 bases unmatched. This CDR3 has 19 amino acids. The CDR3 region is CASSLFALASGSDTGELFF. DNA for the CDR3: TGTGCCAGCAGTTTATTCGCGCTCGCTAGCGGGAGTGACACCGGGGAGCTGTTTTTT.

The V call is TRBV18, the J call TRBJ1-2, with D possibly being TRBD1 (5 bases). This CDR3 has 17 amino acids. V was shortened by 4 bases and J by 9 bases, with 27 bases between the two germline ends. The germline CDR1 and CDR2 sequences are KGHSH and LQKENI. Here the CDR3 DNA reads TGTGCCAGCTCACTAAAGCCCGGGGGACCGCCCGCCCTTAGCTACACCTTC. Translation: CASSLKPGGPPALSYTF.